One sample yielded the 23 T cell receptor beta chains listed below, sequenced in a study of blood T cell repertoires in COVID-19. Using immunoSEQ multiplex PCR, the repertoire was profiled, and TCRdb retains in-frame clones only, with some absent. The data hold about 180,000 clones, with roughly nine tenths observed a single time. Sequences were obtained from peripheral blood. The source of these receptors is a man younger than 30 who had recovered from COVID-19.

The chain recombines TRBV5-4 with TRBJ2-2; no clear D. There are 13 residues in the CDR3. V was clipped by 0 bases and J by 4 bases, with 4 bases between them. The germline CDR1 and CDR2 sequences are SGHNT and YYREEE (reference sequence). DNA of the CDR3: TGTGCCAGCAGCTTGGGAGCCACCGGGGAGCTGTTTTTT. It specifies CASSLGATGELFF.

The CDR3 DNA follows: TGTGCCTGGAGTCCCGTTTCGCCGGGGATGAACACTGAAGCTTTCTTT. Amino acids: CAWSPVSPGMNTEAFF. The chain joins TRBV30 to TRBJ1-1; D gene unclear. Germline CDR1 reads GTSNPN; CDR2 reads SVGIG (reference sequence). The V end was cut by 2 bases, the J end by 0 bases, with 16 bases between. The CDR3 sequence is 16 residues long.

In regard to this clone: Other nucleotide sequences in the sample specify the same CDR3. V is TRBV18 and J is TRBJ2-3; 7 bases agree with TRBD2. Germline CDR1 KGHSH, CDR2 LQKENI. Unmatched junction bases numbered 3, after V lost 3 bases and J lost 0 bases. The CDR3 is made up of 15 amino acids. As DNA, the CDR3 is TGTGCCAGCTCACCCCTTAGCGGGAGCACAGATACGCAGTATTTT. This translates into CASSPLSGSTDTQYF.

This clone was picked up a small number of times. This chain uses TRBV6-1 with TRBJ1-4, with D unresolved. The CDR3 runs to 17 residues. Trimming took 3 bases from V and 5 from J, leaving 19 bases between them. Germline lookup yields CDR1 MNHNS and CDR2 SASEGT. The CDR3 protein is CASSEEVPPMLNEKLFF. CDR3 coding DNA: TGTGCCAGCAGTGAGGAGGTCCCGCCTATGCTGAATGAAAAACTGTTTTTT.

This chain connects TRBV29-1 to TRBJ1-2, with TRBD1 identical over 7 bases. Germline CDR1 is SQVTM and CDR2 is ANQGSEA. This CDR3 spans 18 amino acids. Unmatched junction bases numbered 19, after V lost 6 bases and J lost 0 bases. The CDR3 sequence: CSVLSLPGQTNPNYGYTF. The CDR3 DNA is TGCAGCGTCTTGTCCCTTCCGGGACAGACTAACCCTAACTATGGCTACACCTTC.

The CDR3: CASRSYEQYF. Here the CDR3 DNA reads TGCGCCAGCAGGTCGTACGAGCAGTACTTC. V gene TRBV5-1 combines with J gene TRBJ2-7; no firm D call. The ends were cut back, 5 bases at V and 4 bases at J, with 4 bases in the middle. Germline V gene data show CDR1 as SGHRS and CDR2 as YFSETQ. The CDR3 spans 10 residues. Variable domain in full (rest from reference TRBV5-1 and TRBJ2-7): KAGVTQTPRYLIKTRGQQVTLSCSPISGHRSVSWYQQTPGQGLQFLFEYFSETQRNKGNFPGRFSGRQFSNSRSEMNVSTLELGDSALYLCASRSYEQYFGPGTRLTVT.

The chain combines TRBV5-1 with TRBJ1-3; 8 bases line up with TRBD1. The V and J ends lost 0 bases and 0 bases, in that order; junction bases with no gene match: 2. CDR1 is SGHRS, CDR2 YFSETQ, per germline. There are 16 residues in the CDR3. The CDR3 DNA follows: TGCGCCAGCAGCTTGGGTGGGACAGGCTCTGGAAACACCATATATTTT. This sequence encodes CASSLGGTGSGNTIYF.

This rearrangement joins TRBV5-6 to TRBJ1-6, with 9 bases aligning to TRBD1. Losses at the gene ends were 4 bases for V and 6 bases for J; bases not matched to a gene: 8. The CDR3 runs to 16 residues. Per the germline V gene, CDR1 is SGHDT and CDR2 is YYEEEE. The CDR3 sequence is CASSPKDRGFNSPLHF. The CDR3 DNA follows: TGTGCCAGCAGCCCGAAAGACAGGGGGTTTAATTCACCCCTCCACTTT.

The genes are TRBV7-8 and TRBJ2-5; possible D gene TRBD2, 5 bases. V lost 5 bases to trimming and J lost 2 bases, with 15 bases between them. CDR1 is SGHVS, CDR2 FQNEAQ, per germline. The CDR3 loop spans 15 amino acids. CDR3: CASSLVPGRQETQYF. CDR3 bases: TGTGCCAGCAGCCTAGTCCCGGGGAGACAAGAGACCCAGTACTTC.

The rearrangement uses TRBV4-3 and TRBJ2-1, with no clear D. CDR1 and CDR2 from the germline V gene are LGHNA and YSLEER. This CDR3 has 15 residues. The V gene lost 4 bases and the J gene lost 8 bases, with 18 bases spanning the gap. The CDR3 nucleotides read TGCGCCAGCAGCCGTCCCATCTACGATCTCCATGAGCAGTTCTTC. Protein sequence: CASSRPIYDLHEQFF.

This rearrangement joins TRBV29-1 to TRBJ2-5; 11 bases map to TRBD1. The CDR3 contains 19 residues. Trimming at V came to 2 bases and at J to 3 bases, leaving 17 bases not matched to a gene. Germline assignment: CDR1 SQVTM and CDR2 ANQGSEA. The CDR3: CSVERGPDGPGQGEETQYF. As DNA, the CDR3 is TGCAGCGTTGAAAGGGGGCCCGATGGACCGGGACAGGGGGAAGAGACCCAGTACTTC.

The V call is TRBV28, the J call TRBJ1-3; D is unclear. CDR1 and CDR2 (germline): MDHEN, SYDVKM. V was pared by 4 bases and J by 4 bases, with 14 bases between. The CDR3 sequence is 15 residues long. CDR3 residues: CASSSSDPGGNTIYF. The CDR3 region has the DNA TGTGCCAGCAGTTCCTCCGACCCGGGGGGAAACACCATATATTTT. The variable domain in full, with the rest retrieved from reference TRBV28 and TRBJ1-3, is DVKVTQSSRYLVKRTGEKVFLECVQDMDHENMFWYRQDPGLGLRLIYFSYDVKMKEKGDIPEGYSVSREKKERFSLILESASTNQTSMYLCASSSSDPGGNTIYFGEGSWLTVV.

The rearrangement joins TRBV2 to TRBJ1-1; unclear D gene. V lost 6 bases, J lost 3 bases, and 14 bases lay in between. CDR1 and CDR2 (germline): SNHLY, FYNNEI. This CDR3 is built from 14 residues. Written as DNA, the CDR3 is TGTGCCAGCAGCGCCCCCACGGGGTACACTGAAGCTTTCTTT. It codes for CASSAPTGYTEAFF.

This clone was recorded many times. The chain uses TRBV7-2 and TRBJ1-6; 7 positions agree with TRBD1. Germline CDR1 is SGHTA and CDR2 is FQGNSA. The trim removed 1 base at V and 11 bases at J, leaving 8 bases unmatched. CDR3 length: 15 residues. CDR3 coding DNA: TGTGCCAGCAGCTTAGGACAGGGAGTGCCGACACCCCTCCACTTT. It encodes CASSLGQGVPTPLHF.

The chain combines TRBV4-2 with TRBJ2-7, with 7 bases matching TRBD2. After removal of 1 base from V and 3 bases from J, the junction contained 3 bases not matched to a gene. Germline CDR1 reads LGHNA; CDR2 reads YNFKEQ. CDR3 length: 14 residues. The CDR3 DNA sequence: TGTGCCAGCAGCCAAGTCCGCGGGAGCTACGAGCAGTACTTC. Protein sequence: CASSQVRGSYEQYF.

CDR3 DNA: TGCGCCAGCAGCCAAGACGGGACTAGCGGGACGAATGAGCAGTTCTTC. This translates into CASSQDGTSGTNEQFF. The chain links TRBV4-3 to TRBJ2-1, with 13 nucleotides matching TRBD2. Trimming cost V 0 bases and J 7 bases; bases outside gene matches: 3. CDR3 length equals 16 residues. CDR1 and CDR2 (germline): LGHNA, YSLEER.

DNA of the CDR3: TGTGCCAGCAGCGTCGACGTAGCCGAGCAGTTCTTC. It specifies CASSVDVAEQFF. The chain carries TRBV9 and TRBJ2-1; D unresolved. Germline V gives CDR1 SGDLS, CDR2 YYNGEE. The ends were cut back, 2 bases at V and 10 bases at J, with 10 bases in the middle. CDR3 length: 12 residues.

The V call is TRBV4-1, the J call TRBJ2-2; 11 bases map to TRBD2. The germline V gene encodes CDR1 MGHRA and CDR2 YSYEKL. Germline trimming cut 1 base from V and 0 bases from J; bases unmatched to any gene: 10. CDR3 length equals 20 residues. The CDR3 region is CASSQAGTWTSGSNTGELFF. The CDR3 nucleotides read TGCGCCAGCAGCCAAGCCGGGACTTGGACTAGCGGGTCGAACACCGGGGAGCTGTTTTTT.

The V call is TRBV11-2, the J call TRBJ2-7, with D perhaps TRBD2 (6 bases). The V and J ends lost 1 base and 3 bases respectively, with 13 bases between them. In germline, CDR1 is SGHAT, CDR2 FQNNGV. The CDR3 consists of 15 residues. For the CDR3, the DNA is TGTGCCAGCAGCTTAGTCCCAGCGGGCCTCTACGAGCAGTACTTC. Its translation: CASSLVPAGLYEQYF.

V usage is TRBV5-4 and J usage is TRBJ2-2, with D unclear. In germline, CDR1 is SGHNT, CDR2 YYREEE (reference sequence). The CDR3 is made up of 14 amino acids. Trimming removed 6 bases from V and 1 base from J, with 10 bases in between. CDR3 bases: TGTGCCAGCACCCCCGGTGGGAACACCGGGGAGCTGTTTTTT. It yields the protein CASTPGGNTGELFF.

This chain links TRBV4-1 with TRBJ2-3; TRBD2 agrees at 10 bases. After removal of 3 bases from V and 2 bases from J, the junction contained 2 bases not matched to a gene. This CDR3 comprises 15 residues. CDR1 and CDR2 (germline): MGHRA, YSYEKL. CDR3 sequence: CASSQGTSDTDTQYF. CDR3 nucleotide sequence: TGCGCCAGCAGCCAGGGGACTAGCGACACAGATACGCAGTATTTT.

This clone was found once. The rearrangement uses TRBV5-6 and TRBJ2-3, with TRBD1 matching 8 bases. V shed 0 bases, J shed 1 base, and the junction held 1 base outside the gene matches. CDR3 size: 15 residues. In germline, CDR1 is SGHDT, CDR2 YYEEEE. The CDR3 region is CASSLVQGGTDTQYF. The CDR3 nucleotides read TGTGCCAGCAGCTTGGTACAGGGGGGCACAGATACGCAGTATTTT.

V usage is TRBV5-1 and J usage is TRBJ2-2; 9 nucleotides line up with TRBD1. Germline V gene lookup returns CDR1 SGHRS and CDR2 YFSETQ. The CDR3 is 16 amino acids. J was trimmed by 4 bases and V by 1 base; bases with no gene match: 5. CDR3 nucleotides: TGCGCCAGCAGCTTGATGGGACAGGGAAGCACCGGGGAGCTGTTTTTT. Protein sequence: CASSLMGQGSTGELFF.